Listed below are T cell receptor beta chains from one sample, sequenced in a study of blood T cell repertoires in COVID-19. The protocol was immunoSEQ multiplex PCR, while the TCRdb copy is restricted to in-frame clones and leaves out a portion. The data show about 42,000 clones, around 90% seen once. The specimen sequenced was peripheral blood. The receptors come from a human donor in a cohort sampled during active COVID-19. CDR3s include the opening cysteine and the closing phenylalanine or tryptophan. D genes are given only for firm matches. Some rows mark clone size as missing; the rest say once, few, many or name a class of expanded clone.

D gene | clone size | V gene | CDR3 protein
TRBD1 | NA | TRBV5-1 | CASNRGSRNYGYTF
TRBD1 | NA | TRBV19 | CASSVGQGNTEAFF
NA | NA | TRBV29-1 | CSAHREANTEAFF
TRBD1 | NA | TRBV7-2 | CASSFNRGQSPLHF
NA | once | TRBV6-1 | CASSEAGGVYGKLFF
NA | NA | TRBV6-1 | CASSEPTQQGANYGYTF
NA | NA | TRBV7-9 | CASSLALYSPLHF
NA | NA | TRBV29-1 | CSVVKFELNGYTF
TRBD1 | NA | TRBV19 | CASSGQGGNSPLHF
NA | NA | TRBV2 | CASTTPGFLGYTF
NA | NA | TRBV18 | CASSEEGNTEAFF
NA | NA | TRBV7-2 | CASSPRENTEAFF
NA | NA | TRBV15 | CATSRDPGWTEAFF
NA | NA | TRBV7-6 | CASSLRRGSSGNTIYF
NA | NA | TRBV3-1/TRBV3-2 | CASSQDLNQPQHF
NA | NA | TRBV6-5 | CASSHTPRNTEAFF
NA | NA | TRBV7-9 | CASSSTRGRGAGELFF
TRBD1 | few | TRBV6-6 | CASSYSSPDRAGRKYF
NA | NA | TRBV7-6 | CASSPSGGDGYTF
TRBD2 | once | TRBV5-1 | CASSLTSGGTLSYEQYF
NA | NA | TRBV20-1 | CSASRQLAKNIQYF